This TCR beta chain was captured in a study of blood T cell repertoires in COVID-19. Study summary: In each case, the material was cDNA or gDNA derived from T cells, B-cell-depleted T cells, or PBMCs.

Produced via immunoSEQ multiplex PCR; TCRdb's table is partial and in-frame only. The sample yields a few hundred thousand clones, roughly 90% seen once. Residents of about two dozen US areas, aged about 18 to 89 years, made up the participants. Trimming pared 3 bases from V and 8 bases from J, leaving 16 bases between. The CDR3 covers 13 residues. CDR1 is GTSNPN, CDR2 SVGIG, per germline (reference sequence). The TCR originated in a young man with acute COVID-19. Sequencing input: PBMCs or T cells enriched from blood (not recorded which). V is TRBV30 and J is TRBJ1-2, with a possible D match to TRBD1 (6 bases). The CDR3 here is CAWRDYRVGGYTF. CDR3 nucleotides: TGTGCCTGGAGAGATTACAGGGTGGGAGGCTACACCTTC.